This T cell receptor beta chain was observed in a study of blood T cell repertoires in COVID-19. At the level of the study: Acute and convalescent COVID-19 samples came from the United States, Italy and Spain.

CDR1 and CDR2 (germline): SGHVS, FQNEAQ. Losses at the gene ends were 1 base for V and 4 bases for J; bases not matched to a gene: 1. The CDR3 runs to 15 residues. Using immunoSEQ multiplex PCR, the repertoire was profiled, and TCRdb retains in-frame clones only, with some absent. This sample has 110,000 to 150,000 clones, with around 80% found just once. No more than 2 weeks before study entry, exposed participants had met a case of COVID-19. The TCR was taken from a woman aged 18-35 years who had been exposed to COVID-19. Sequencing was done on a sample of PBMCs or T cells enriched from blood (not recorded which). The chain links TRBV7-8 to TRBJ2-7, with 13 positions matching TRBD2. The CDR3 DNA reads TGTGCCAGCAGCTTAGAGACTAGCGGGAGGTACGAGCAGTACTTC. It yields the protein CASSLETSGRYEQYF.